The clone carrying this T cell receptor (beta chain) has a single count. Assay used: immunoSEQ multiplex PCR; TCRdb lists only in-frame clones, some missing. The table lists over 20,000 clones, around four fifths of them singletons, with over 1% in the top ten. The treatment here: preoperative locoregional IRX-2 cytokine immunotherapy. This phase Ib study tested locoregional IRX-2 cytokine immunotherapy given before surgery. This sample is drawn from a study of preoperative IRX-2 immunotherapy in early breast cancer. The CDR3 sequence is 18 residues long. J gave up 1 base and V 8 bases, and 23 bases lay outside the gene matches. Germline V gives CDR1 SQVTM, CDR2 ANQGSEA.

This clonotype was sampled from a human donor with breast cancer. The material was lymph node tissue, obtained after IRX-2 immunotherapy. The gene calls are TRBV29-1 and TRBJ2-7; 7 bases line up with TRBD1. CDR3 region: CSPRPRTGPFFPSYEQYF. In DNA form, the CDR3 reads TGCAGCCCCCGCCCTAGGACAGGTCCTTTTTTCCCTTCCTACGAGCAGTACTTC.